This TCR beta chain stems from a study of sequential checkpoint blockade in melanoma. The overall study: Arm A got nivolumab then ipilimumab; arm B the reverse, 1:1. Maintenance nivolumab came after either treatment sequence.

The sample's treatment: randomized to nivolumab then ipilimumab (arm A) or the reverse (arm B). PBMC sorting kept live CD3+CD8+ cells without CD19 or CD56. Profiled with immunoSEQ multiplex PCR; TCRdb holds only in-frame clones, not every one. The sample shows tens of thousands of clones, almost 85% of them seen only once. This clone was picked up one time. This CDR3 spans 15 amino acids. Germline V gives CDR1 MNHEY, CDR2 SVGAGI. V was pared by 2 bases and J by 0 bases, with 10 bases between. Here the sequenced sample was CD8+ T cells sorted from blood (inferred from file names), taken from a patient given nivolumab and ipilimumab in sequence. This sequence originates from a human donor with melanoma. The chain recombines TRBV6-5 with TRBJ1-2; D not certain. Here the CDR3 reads CASSYGRNTNYGYTF. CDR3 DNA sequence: TGTGCCAGCAGTTACGGGCGAAATACTAACTATGGCTACACCTTC.